This T cell receptor (beta chain) appears in the sequencing data of a study of T cell repertoires in cytomegalovirus infection. On the study more broadly: Shared public TCR beta signatures pointed to both CMV infection and a matching HLA type.

TCRdb recomputed calls from the reads with MiXCR, one row per CDR3 protein. The table includes roughly 280,000 distinct CDR3 sequences, approximately 15% detected once. Germline assignment: CDR1 SGHDT and CDR2 YYEEEE. This CDR3 comprises 16 residues. Trimming left V 2 bases short and J 4 bases short, with 13 bases between. Sequenced sample: PBMCs. The sequence derives from a human donor in good health (CMV status not recorded). Some clones in this sample may be carry-over from other donors' samples. This sequence joins TRBV5-6 and TRBJ1-6; D unclear. CDR3: CASSFRRVNYNSPLHF. The DNA of the CDR3 is TGTGCCAGCAGCTTCAGGAGAGTCAATTATAATTCACCCCTCCACTTT. Full variable domain (missing parts from reference TRBV5-6 and TRBJ1-6): DAGVTQSPTHLIKTRGQQVTLRCSPKSGHDTVSWYQQALGQGPQFIFQYYEEEERQRGNFPDRFSGHQFPNYSSELNVNALLLGDSALYLCASSFRRVNYNSPLHFGNGTRLTVT.